Listed here are 20 T cell receptor beta chains from one sample, sequenced in a study of human versus mouse CDR3 diversity and MHC coevolution. Data came from immunoSEQ multiplex PCR; TCRdb stores just in-frame clones and leaves some out. Among tens of thousands of clones listed, 90% to 95% were seen once. The sequenced material came from naive CD4+ T cells from blood. Subset given: CD45RO-negative CD62L-positive naive CD4 T cells. Receptor source: a person aged 25 to 75 in good health.

This clone was counted once. The chain couples TRBV6-1 to TRBJ1-1; D unresolved. There are 13 residues in the CDR3. Trimming took off 8 bases at V and 1 base at J, with 11 bases between the two ends. Germline V lookup: CDR1 MNHNS, CDR2 SASEGT. CDR3 DNA sequence: TGTGCCAGCCAAATCAAGCCGAACACTGAAGCTTTCTTT. It specifies CASQIKPNTEAFF.

The chain is built from TRBV7-2 and TRBJ2-1, with TRBD2 matching over 7 bases. The ends lost 2 bases at V and 3 bases at J; junction bases unmatched: 4. The V gene's germline CDR1 is SGHTA and CDR2 FQGNSA. The CDR3 is 15 amino acids. In DNA, the CDR3 is TGTGCCAGCAGCTTAACGGCGGGGGTCTACAATGAGCAGTTCTTC. This gives the protein CASSLTAGVYNEQFF. Together with reference TRBV7-2 and TRBJ2-1, the CDR3 gives the full variable domain: GAGVSQSPSNKVTEKGKDVELRCDPISGHTALYWYRQSLGQGLEFLIYFQGNSAPDKSGLPSDRFSAERTGGSVSTLTIQRTQQEDSAVYLCASSLTAGVYNEQFFGPGTRLTVL.

CDR3 DNA: TGTGCCAGCTCACCCTCGACAAGAGAGACCCAGTACTTC. Protein product: CASSPSTRETQYF. The J gene is TRBJ2-5, the V gene TRBV18, with D unresolved. Germline V gives CDR1 KGHSH, CDR2 LQKENI. V was trimmed by 3 bases and J by 4 bases, leaving 9 bases between them. This CDR3 has 13 residues. Full variable domain (missing parts from reference TRBV18 and TRBJ2-5): NAGVMQNPRHLVRRRGQEARLRCSPMKGHSHVYWYRQLPEEGLKFMVYLQKENIIDESGMPKERFSAEFPKEGPSILRIQQVVRGDSAAYFCASSPSTRETQYFGPGTRLLVL.

This chain uses TRBV6-1 with TRBJ2-7; a possible D gene is TRBD2 (5 bases). V gave up 3 bases and J gave up 3 bases, with 9 bases separating them. CDR1 and CDR2 (germline): MNHNS, SASEGT. The CDR3 is 13 amino acids. The DNA for the CDR3 is TGTGCCAGCAGTGAGTCCGGGAACTACGAGCAGTACTTC. It is translated as CASSESGNYEQYF.

This clone occurred once. This chain uses TRBV7-9 with TRBJ2-1, with 8 bases that match TRBD2. The CDR3 spans 13 residues. Germline-derived CDR1 and CDR2 are SEHNR and FQNEAQ (reference sequence). V lost 5 bases, J lost 6 bases, and 3 bases stayed unmatched. The CDR3 coding sequence is TGTGCCAGCAGCCAAGGGACTAGCAATGAGCAGTTCTTC. Translation: CASSQGTSNEQFF.

The CDR3 loop is CASSLDGRGGNTIYF. In DNA form, the CDR3 reads TGCGCCAGCAGCTTGGACGGCAGGGGTGGAAACACCATATATTTT. The chain couples TRBV5-1 to TRBJ1-3; possibly TRBD1 for D (6 bases). The CDR3 length is 15 residues. V was clipped by 0 bases and J by 3 bases, with 10 bases between them. Germline CDR1 SGHRS, CDR2 YFSETQ.

J is TRBJ2-5 and V is TRBV6-1, with D possibly being TRBD2 (7 bases). The DNA end is more similar to TRBJ2-7, so the J call may be wrong. The CDR3 length is 13 residues. CDR1 and CDR2 from the germline V gene are MNHNS and SASEGT. This CDR3 is CAGEGGASYEQYF. The CDR3 nucleotides are TGTGCTGGGGAGGGGGGCGCATCCTACGAGCAGTACTTC.

The chain uses TRBV9 and TRBJ1-1; maybe TRBD1 (5 bases). The CDR3 has 18 amino acids. Trimming took off 0 bases at V and 3 bases at J, with 21 bases between the two ends. CDR1 and CDR2 from the germline V gene are SGDLS and YYNGEE. CDR3 DNA: TGTGCCAGCAGCGTAGCTCCGAACAGCCTAACGGGGGACACTGAAGCTTTCTTT. This sequence encodes CASSVAPNSLTGDTEAFF.

The V and J genes are TRBV28 and TRBJ1-5; TRBD1 might be the D (5 bases). The CDR3 is made up of 15 amino acids. V lost 4 bases, J lost 4 bases, and 14 bases lay in between. Germline V CDR1 and CDR2: MDHEN, SYDVKM. The CDR3 nucleotides are TGTGCCAGCAGTTCCCCCGGGACTGGAAATCAGCCCCAGCATTTT. As protein: CASSSPGTGNQPQHF.

The chain combines TRBV28 with TRBJ2-1; 11 nucleotides match TRBD2. The germline gives CDR1 MDHEN, CDR2 SYDVKM. The trim removed 3 bases at V and 6 bases at J, leaving 10 bases unmatched. The CDR3 loop spans 17 amino acids. As DNA, the CDR3 is TGTGCCAGCAGTTTCCATCGACTAGCGGGGTTCTTCAATGAGCAGTTCTTC. Protein: CASSFHRLAGFFNEQFF.

This chain connects TRBV5-4 to TRBJ2-7; D not certain. Trimming stripped 4 bases from V and 7 bases from J, with 24 bases between. The CDR3 consists of 16 residues. CDR1 is SGHNT and CDR2 is YYREEE in the germline V gene (reference sequence). The CDR3 region has the DNA TGTGCCAGCAGCCCTACCTCCGGGTCATCCTATCGGGAGCAGTACTTC. Translating gives CASSPTSGSSYREQYF.

The chain recombines TRBV21-1 with TRBJ2-7; the table names TRBD2, a call not compared with the DNA. TRBV21-1 is an annotated pseudogene. This CDR3 is built from 14 residues. The CDR3 sequence: CASSNIGAAYEQYF. DNA of the CDR3: TGTGCCAGCAGCAATATTGGAGCGGCCTACGAGCAGTACTTC.

The table lists this clone with a few counts. The DNA for the CDR3 is TGTGCCAGCAGTCCCGGGGAGTATAGGAACACTGAAGCTTTCTTT. Amino acid sequence: CASSPGEYRNTEAFF. The chain combines TRBV28 with TRBJ1-1; no firm D call. Germline CDR1 MDHEN, CDR2 SYDVKM. CDR3 length equals 15 residues. The V end lost 5 bases, the J end lost 1 base, and 14 bases lay between the germline ends.

The chain uses TRBV27 and TRBJ2-7; D might be TRBD1 (6 bases). V gave up 5 bases and J gave up 1 base, with 15 bases separating them. CDR3 size: 15 residues. Germline V gene data show CDR1 as MNHEY and CDR2 as SMNVEV (reference sequence). CDR3 in amino acids: CASSPWTVLSYEQYF. The CDR3 DNA reads as TGTGCCAGCAGTCCTTGGACAGTGCTATCCTACGAGCAGTACTTC.

This CDR3 reads CASSFLDSRYGYTF. The CDR3 coding sequence is TGTGCCAGCAGCTTCCTCGACAGTCGCTATGGCTACACCTTC. The chain uses TRBV5-5 and TRBJ1-2; D is possibly TRBD1 (5 bases). Germline-derived CDR1 and CDR2 are SGHKS and YYEKEE (reference sequence). The germline V and J ends were trimmed by 2 bases and 4 bases, with 12 bases remaining between them. This CDR3 contains 14 residues.

This sequence joins TRBV2 and TRBJ2-7, with D possibly being TRBD1 (6 bases). CDR1 is SNHLY and CDR2 is FYNNEI in the germline V gene. V was shortened by 6 bases and J by 2 bases, with 14 bases between the two germline ends. This CDR3 spans 14 amino acids. The CDR3 region is CASRTRQETYEQYF. CDR3 nucleotides: TGTGCCAGCAGAACCCGACAGGAAACCTACGAGCAGTACTTC. The full variable domain, rest sourced from reference TRBV2 and TRBJ2-7, is EPEVTQTPSHQVTQMGQEVILRCVPISNHLYFYWYRQILGQKVEFLVSFYNNEISEKSEIFDDQFSVERPDGSNFTLKIRSTKLEDSAMYFCASRTRQETYEQYFGPGTRLTVT.

The chain couples TRBV15 to TRBJ2-7; TRBD2 matches at 7 bases. The CDR3 consists of 14 residues. The V gene end was trimmed by 5 bases and the J gene end by 0 bases; junction bases not matched to a gene: 4. Germline V lookup: CDR1 LNHNV, CDR2 YYDKDF (reference sequence). The CDR3 DNA reads TGTGCCACCAGCGCCGGGGGGAGCTCCTACGAGCAGTACTTC. Translating it yields CATSAGGSSYEQYF.

The chain couples TRBV7-2 to TRBJ1-5; tentatively, D is TRBD1 (5 bases). The CDR3 has 14 amino acids. Trimming removed 2 bases from V and 7 bases from J, with 12 bases in between. Germline V gene sequence: CDR1 SGHTA, CDR2 FQGNSA. The CDR3 nucleotides are TGTGCCAGCAGCTTACGGCGGGGCGGCCAGCCCCAGCATTTT. The encoded protein is CASSLRRGGQPQHF.

The gene calls are TRBV18 and TRBJ2-7; 7 nucleotides line up with TRBD1. This CDR3 contains 14 residues. After removal of 4 bases from V and 5 bases from J, the junction contained 8 bases not matched to a gene. Germline V gene lookup returns CDR1 KGHSH and CDR2 LQKENI. Here the CDR3 reads CASSQQGLGNEQYF. The CDR3 DNA reads TGTGCCAGCTCACAACAGGGGTTAGGGAACGAGCAGTACTTC. The whole variable domain, filled in from reference TRBV18 and TRBJ2-7, reads NAGVMQNPRHLVRRRGQEARLRCSPMKGHSHVYWYRQLPEEGLKFMVYLQKENIIDESGMPKERFSAEFPKEGPSILRIQQVVRGDSAAYFCASSQQGLGNEQYFGPGTRLTVT.

The chain is built from TRBV7-2 and TRBJ2-7; TRBD1 matches 10 bases. J lost 7 bases, V lost 4 bases, and 7 bases had no gene match. Germline CDR1 and CDR2: SGHTA and FQGNSA. The CDR3 sequence is 14 residues long. CDR3 coding DNA: TGTGCCAGCAGCTCGTCTGGGACAGGGGTTGAGCAGTACTTC. This codes for CASSSSGTGVEQYF.